This T cell receptor beta chain derives from a study of cytomegalovirus exposure and HLA in healthy donors. The CDR3 runs 14 residues. Trimming stripped 5 bases from V and 1 base from J, with 10 bases between. The germline gives CDR1 SGHVS, CDR2 FNYEAQ. TCRdb's copy holds only in-frame clones and misses some; the assay was immunoSEQ multiplex PCR. This table holds about 340,000 clones, approximately 90% found once. This chain joins TRBV7-6 and TRBJ2-3; D may be TRBD1 (6 bases). The TCR was taken from a young woman in good health and CMV-seronegative. Input material: PBMCs. The CDR3 loop is CASSGWTGTDTQYF. For the CDR3, the DNA is TGTGCCAGCAGCGGATGGACAGGCACAGATACGCAGTATTTT. Together with reference TRBV7-6 and TRBJ2-3, the CDR3 gives the full variable domain: GAGVSQSPRYKVTKRGQDVALRCDPISGHVSLYWYRQALGQGPEFLTYFNYEAQQDKSGLPNDRFSAERPEGSISTLTIQRTEQRDSAMYRCASSGWTGTDTQYFGPGTRLTVL.